This TCR beta chain was found in a study of shared clonotypes between healthy human individuals. Template for every sorted-subset replicate PCR totaled 150 to 250 ng DNA, some 30,000 T cell genomes. Only in-frame clones appear in the TCRdb table, and some are missing; sequencing was by immunoSEQ multiplex PCR. The sample carries 650,000 to 750,000 clones, 60% to 80% recorded once. Points from the study as a whole: Donors were few, which limited the genetic and exposure-history diversity represented. Researchers found naive subsets generally carried larger estimated richness than memory subsets.

Trimming cost V 5 bases and J 0 bases, with 14 bases left between them. The germline V gene encodes CDR1 MNHEY and CDR2 SMNVEV (reference sequence). The CDR3 consists of 16 residues. Points on this clone: No antigen is known for it.

The chain has TRBV27 and TRBJ1-3; TRBD1 might be the D (6 bases). The receptor comes from a woman aged 30 to 39 in good health. Sample: memory CD4+ T cells sorted from blood. Sample subset: CD45RA-negative fraction. In nucleotides, the CDR3 is TGTGCCAGCAGTCCCTCGGACAGCCGCTCTGGAAACACCATATATTTT. Its protein product is CASSPSDSRSGNTIYF.